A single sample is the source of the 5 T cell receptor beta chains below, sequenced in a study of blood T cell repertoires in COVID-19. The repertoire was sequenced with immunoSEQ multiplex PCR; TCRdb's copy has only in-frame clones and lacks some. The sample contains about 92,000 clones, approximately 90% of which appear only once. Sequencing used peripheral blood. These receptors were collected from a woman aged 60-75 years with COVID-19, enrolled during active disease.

The CDR3, as DNA: TGTGCCAGCAGCTTAGTCTGGACAGGGGGAGGTGAAAAACTGTTTTTT. Protein: CASSLVWTGGGEKLFF. V gene TRBV7-9 combines with J gene TRBJ1-4; 10 positions agree with TRBD1. The CDR3 spans 16 residues. Trimming cost V 1 base and J 7 bases; bases outside gene matches: 6. CDR1 and CDR2 (germline): SEHNR, FQNEAQ (reference sequence).

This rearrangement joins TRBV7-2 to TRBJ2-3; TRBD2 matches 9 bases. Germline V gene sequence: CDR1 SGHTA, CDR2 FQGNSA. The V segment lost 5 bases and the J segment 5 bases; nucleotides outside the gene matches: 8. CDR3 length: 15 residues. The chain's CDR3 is CASSPAAAGGDTQYF. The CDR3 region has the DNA TGTGCCAGCAGCCCCGCAGCAGCGGGGGGAGATACGCAGTATTTT.

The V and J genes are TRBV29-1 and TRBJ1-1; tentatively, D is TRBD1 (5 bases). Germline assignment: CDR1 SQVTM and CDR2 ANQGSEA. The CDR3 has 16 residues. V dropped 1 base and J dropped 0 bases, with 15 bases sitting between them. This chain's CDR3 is CSVEGQGRRMNTEAFF. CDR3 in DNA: TGCAGCGTTGAAGGTCAGGGTAGGAGAATGAACACTGAAGCTTTCTTT.

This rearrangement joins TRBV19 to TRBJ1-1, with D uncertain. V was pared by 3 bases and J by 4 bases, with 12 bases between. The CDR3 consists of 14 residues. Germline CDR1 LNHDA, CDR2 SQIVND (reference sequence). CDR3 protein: CASSIPGRGTEAFF. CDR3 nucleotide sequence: TGTGCCAGTAGTATCCCAGGACGGGGCACTGAAGCTTTCTTT.

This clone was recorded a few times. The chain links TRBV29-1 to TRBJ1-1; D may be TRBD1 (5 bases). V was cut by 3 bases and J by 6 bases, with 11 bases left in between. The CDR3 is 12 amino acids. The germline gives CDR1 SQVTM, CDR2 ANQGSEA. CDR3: CSVERGYAEAFF. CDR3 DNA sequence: TGCAGCGTTGAGCGGGGGTATGCTGAAGCTTTCTTT. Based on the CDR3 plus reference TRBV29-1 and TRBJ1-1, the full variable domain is SAVISQKPSRDICQRGTSLTIQCQVDSQVTMMFWYRQQPGQSLTLIATANQGSEATYESGFVIDKFPISRPNLTFSTLTVSNMSPEDSSIYLCSVERGYAEAFFGQGTRLTVV.